This T cell receptor (beta chain) was sequenced for a study of human T cells and chemical hapten exposure. One entry per CDR3 protein results from TCRdb running MiXCR on the RACE reads. The sample yields 180,000 or so distinct CDR3 sequences, 20% to 25% seen once. Indicated time point: patch test 1, 2 weeks after DPC sensitization. Stated treatment: therapeutic diphenylcyclopropenone sensitization with weekly scalp DPC. CDR3 length: 15 residues. CDR1 SGHTA and CDR2 FQGTGA come from the germline V gene. V was clipped by 5 bases and J by 1 base; unmatched bases: 6. This clonotype has a handful of counts.

This specimen was whole blood, taken in connection with sensitization to the hapten diphenylcyclopropenone (DPC). This receptor was taken from a woman aged 45-59 years with alopecia areata. Some clones in this sample may be carry-over from other donors' samples. The V call is TRBV7-3, the J call TRBJ2-3, with TRBD1 identical over 7 bases. DNA of the CDR3: TGTGCCAGCAGCACAACAGGGGTAGGCACAGATACGCAGTATTTT. It is translated as CASSTTGVGTDTQYF.